This is a list of T cell receptor beta chains from one sample in a study of Graves' ophthalmopathy and Graves' hyperthyroidism. TCRdb reanalysed the multiplex PCR reads using MiXCR and keeps one entry per CDR3 protein. The data hold 400,000 or so distinct CDR3 sequences, with just over 15% observed a single time. Sequencing was done on a sample of peripheral blood. Receptor source: a woman aged 18-35 years with stable Graves' hyperthyroidism. Each CDR3 is given with its conserved first and last residue. The order of the fields is J gene, V gene, clone size, D gene, CDR3 protein, CDR3 DNA. D genes are given only for firm matches. Rows give clone size only sometimes, using once, few, many, or a class for an expanded clone.

>TRBJ1-3|TRBV6-5|many|.
CASSYRRKIRSGNTIYF
TGTGCCAGCAGTTACAGGAGAAAAATTCGCTCTGGAAACACCATATATTTT
>TRBJ1-1|TRBV28|.|TRBD1
CASLEDRMNTEAFF
TGTGCCAGCCTTGAGGACAGGATGAACACTGAAGCTTTCTTT
>TRBJ1-5|TRBV27|few|TRBD1
CASSPPGQGSNQPQHF
TGTGCCAGCAGTCCACCGGGACAGGGGAGTAATCAGCCCCAGCATTTT
>TRBJ2-7|TRBV6-5|many|TRBD1
CASSLLSGTASYEQYF
TGTGCCAGCAGTCTTCTCAGTGGGACAGCGAGCTACGAGCAGTACTTC
>TRBJ2-5|TRBV10-3|many|.
CAISESGGKETQYF
TGTGCCATCAGTGAGTCGGGAGGAAAAGAGACCCAGTACTTC
>TRBJ2-5|TRBV7-2|many|TRBD2
CASSSRTSRETQYF
TGTGCCAGCAGCTCCCGGACTAGCCGGGAGACCCAGTACTTC
>TRBJ2-5|TRBV12-3/TRBV12-4|many|TRBD2
CASSPRLAGGPYQETQYF
TGTGCCAGCAGTCCCCGACTAGCGGGGGGACCGTACCAAGAGACCCAGTACTTC
>TRBJ2-4|TRBV6-2/TRBV6-3|few|.
CASRRERERRIKYF
TGTGCCAGCAGGAGGGAGAGAGAAAGGCGCATTAAGTACTTC
>TRBJ2-7|TRBV20-1|many|.
CSARPQQRADLNF
TGCAGTGCTAGGCCCCAACAGAGGGCGGACCTAAACTTC
>TRBJ1-2|TRBV6-5|many|.
CASSPDSSYGYTF
TGTGCCAGCAGCCCCGATAGTAGCTATGGCTACACCTTC
>TRBJ2-5|TRBV2|.|.
CASSLSIFQETQYF
TGTGCCAGCAGTCTCTCAATATTCCAAGAGACCCAGTACTTC
>TRBJ2-2|TRBV29-1|many|TRBD1
CSVETGTANTGELFF
TGCAGCGTTGAGACCGGGACAGCGAACACCGGGGAGCTGTTTTTT
>TRBJ2-2|TRBV24-1|many|.
CATSDPSSNTGELFF
TGTGCCACCAGTGACCCTAGTTCGAACACCGGGGAGCTGTTTTTT
>TRBJ1-2|TRBV6-2/TRBV6-3|many|.
CASSYSIIRDGNYGYTF
TGTGCCAGCAGTTACTCCATCATCCGGGACGGAAACTATGGCTACACCTTC
>TRBJ1-1|TRBV7-3|many|.
CASSLVSGLAEAFF
TGTGCCAGCAGCTTAGTTTCCGGTTTAGCTGAAGCTTTCTTT
>TRBJ2-7|TRBV28|many|.
CASSLYEQYF
TGTGCCAGCAGTCTCTACGAGCAGTACTTC
>TRBJ2-2|TRBV2|many|.
CASKSTGELFF
TGTGCCAGCAAAAGCACCGGGGAGCTGTTTTTT
>TRBJ1-1|TRBV4-1|many|.
CASSQAPVPNTEAFF
TGCGCCAGCAGCCAAGCCCCGGTGCCGAACACTGAAGCTTTCTTT
>TRBJ1-1|TRBV20-1|many|.
CSASSSDLNTEAFF
TGCAGTGCTAGTTCTTCGGATTTGAACACTGAAGCTTTCTTT
>TRBJ2-7|TRBV11-3|many|.
CASTFLGEQYF
TGTGCCAGCACCTTCCTGGGCGAGCAGTACTTC
>TRBJ1-2|TRBV12-3/TRBV12-4|many|.
CASRLMQGAYTF
TGTGCCAGCAGACTAATGCAGGGTGCCTACACCTTC
>TRBJ2-7|TRBV6-1|.|TRBD2
CASSEFSGSSYEQYF
TGTGCCAGCAGTGAATTTAGCGGGAGCTCCTACGAGCAGTACTTC
>TRBJ2-2|TRBV7-9|many|TRBD1
CASSLRTGTAVGRVLFF
TGTGCCAGCAGCTTAAGAACCGGGACAGCAGTGGGCCGGGTGCTGTTTTTT
>TRBJ2-2|TRBV10-3|many|.
CAISDKSSTGELFF
TGTGCCATCAGTGACAAATCGTCCACCGGGGAGCTGTTTTTT
>TRBJ2-7|TRBV29-1|few|.
CSGWDGNYEQYF
TGCAGCGGATGGGACGGGAACTACGAGCAGTACTTC
>TRBJ2-2|TRBV10-3|.|.
CAITEAGNTGELFF
TGTGCCATCACTGAGGCGGGGAACACCGGGGAGCTGTTTTTT
>TRBJ1-5|TRBV19|many|.
CASSIDDGGVDNQPQHF
TGTGCCAGTAGTATAGATGACGGGGGTGTAGATAATCAGCCCCAGCATTTT
>TRBJ2-7|TRBV12-3/TRBV12-4|many|TRBD1
CASSRDRVNEQYF
TGTGCCAGCAGTCGGGACAGGGTAAACGAGCAGTACTTC
>TRBJ2-4|TRBV6-1|few|.
CASTGPSTENIQYF
TGTGCCAGCACCGGACCCTCTACGGAAAACATTCAGTACTTC
>TRBJ1-5|TRBV3-1|few|.
CASSQDPFDQPQHF
TGTGCCAGCAGCCAAGATCCCTTTGATCAGCCCCAGCATTTT
>TRBJ1-2|TRBV12-3/TRBV12-4|few|TRBD1
CASRGGQYYGYTF
TGTGCCAGCAGGGGGGGACAGTACTATGGCTACACCTTC
>TRBJ2-3|TRBV3-1|.|.
CASSQDPARTSTDTQYF
TGTGCCAGCAGCCAAGATCCCGCTAGAACTAGCACAGATACGCAGTATTTT
>TRBJ1-6|TRBV4-2|many|.
CASSLDPTGGNSPLHF
TGTGCCAGCAGTTTAGACCCGACGGGCGGTAATTCACCCCTCCACTTT
>TRBJ2-4|TRBV7-2|many|TRBD2
CASSLRTSKNIQYF
TGTGCCAGCAGCCTAAGGACTAGCAAAAACATTCAGTACTTC
>TRBJ1-1|TRBV5-1|many|TRBD1
CASSLMGQWNTEAFF
TGCGCCAGCAGCTTGATGGGACAGTGGAACACTGAAGCTTTCTTT
>TRBJ2-5|TRBV5-4|few|.
CASSLGRQKGTQYF
TGTGCCAGCAGCTTGGGGCGACAGAAGGGGACCCAGTACTTC
>TRBJ1-5|TRBV24-1|many|.
CATSDYSNQPQHF
TGTGCCACCAGTGACTATAGCAATCAGCCCCAGCATTTT
>TRBJ1-2|TRBV10-3|.|.
CAIGSAGDGYTF
TGTGCCATCGGCTCGGCAGGAGATGGCTACACCTTC
>TRBJ2-7|TRBV19|many|.
CASSYQGPYEQYF
TGTGCCAGTAGTTATCAGGGGCCCTACGAGCAGTACTTC
>TRBJ2-3|TRBV6-1|few|.
CASSTGHQPPDTQYF
TGTGCCAGCAGCACCGGACACCAGCCCCCAGATACGCAGTATTTT
>TRBJ1-5|TRBV2|many|.
CASSGDLSPDSFHQPQHF
TGTGCCAGCAGTGGAGATTTAAGCCCAGACAGTTTCCATCAGCCCCAGCATTTT
>TRBJ2-2|TRBV12-3/TRBV12-4|few|.
CASSFGPHINTGELFF
TGTGCCAGCTCGTTCGGTCCTCATATAAACACCGGGGAGCTGTTTTTT